Sequencing of this T cell receptor beta chain was carried out in a study of OX40 agonist ivuxolimab in advanced cancers. Study at large: Hepatocellular carcinoma, melanoma, renal cell or head and neck cancer was diagnosed in the dose-escalation patients. At around 81% male, the cohort had a mean age of approximately 60 years, ranging from about 23 to 80. Having had anti-PD-1, anti-PD-L1 or anti-CTLA-4 therapy before was allowed, and around 39% had some. General observations from the study: CD8+ T cells averaged more expanded clones than CD4+.

TCRdb's table, derived via immunoSEQ multiplex PCR, lists solely in-frame clones and lacks some. The table has 45,000 to 65,000 clones, about four fifths seen once. Comments on this clone: Its target is not known.

This sample comprised CD4+ or CD8+ T cells sorted from blood, obtained in a trial of the OX40 agonist ivuxolimab. This receptor was taken from an adult with an advanced solid tumor such as melanoma, head and neck, liver or kidney cancer.

The CDR3 here is CASSTTGETQYF. As DNA, the CDR3 is TGTGCCAGCAGTACGACAGGGGAGACGCAGTATTTT. The chain recombines TRBV5-5 with TRBJ2-3, with 8 positions matching TRBD1. The germline V gene has CDR1 SGHKS and CDR2 YYEKEE (reference sequence). The CDR3 consists of 12 residues. V was clipped by 5 bases and J by 9 bases; unmatched bases: 5.